One and the same sample provided the 10 T cell receptor beta chains below, sequenced in a study of tumor and adjacent non-tumor tissue in lung cancer. The template was RNA from unsorted bulk tissue. Three rounds of nested PCR, following a modified ARM-PCR protocol, produced the TCRbeta library. Via MiXCR, TCRdb re-called the multiplex PCR reads, giving one row per CDR3 protein. The sample shows around 70,000 distinct CDR3 sequences, approximately 63% of them seen only once. Sequenced material: lung tumor tissue. The receptors here all came from a man in his fifties with non-small cell lung cancer.

On this clonotype itself: The junction departs from the called germline gene at one end, perhaps through a read error. The chain uses TRBV4-1 and TRBJ1-3, with D unresolved. The V gene's germline CDR1 is MGHRA and CDR2 YSYEKL. The CDR3 contains 15 residues. CDR3 loop: CDSSQEGTSGNTIYF. The CDR3 DNA reads as TGCGACAGCAGCCAAGAGGGCACCTCTGGGAACACCATATATTTT.

For this clonotype: The junction departs from the called germline gene at one end, perhaps through a read error. The genes are TRBV11-2 and TRBJ1-6; possibly TRBD1 for D (5 bases). CDR1 is SGHAT, CDR2 FQNNGV, per germline. This CDR3 has 16 residues. The CDR3 sequence is CASSFSGHNYNSPLQF. DNA for the CDR3: TGTGCCAGCAGCTTCTCGGGGCACAACTATAATTCTCCCCTCCAATTT. Looking up the rest from reference TRBV11-2 and TRBJ1-6 gives the full variable domain: EAGVAQSPRYKIIEKRQSVAFWCNPISGHATLYWYQQILGQGPKLLIQFQNNGVVDDSQLPKDRFSAERLKGVDSTLKIQPAKLEDSAVYLCASSFSGHNYNSPLQFGNGTRLTVT.

As to this clonotype: A much larger clone lies one base from this, so it may be a read error. The J gene is TRBJ1-1, the V gene TRBV30; no firm D call. This CDR3 has 14 amino acids. In germline, CDR1 is GTSNPN, CDR2 SVGIG (reference sequence). V shed 3 bases and J shed 0 bases, with 11 bases lying between them. CDR3 coding DNA: TGTGCCTGGAGCCGGATAGACATGAACACTGAAGCTTTCTTT. Protein product: CAWSRIDMNTEAFF.

The V call is TRBV11-2, the J call TRBJ2-7; the D is unclear. The ends were cut back, 0 bases at V and 4 bases at J, with 10 bases in the middle. Germline CDR1 and CDR2: SGHAT and FQNNGV. CDR3 length equals 14 residues. The chain's CDR3 is CASSLDQTTYEQYF. CDR3 nucleotide sequence: TGTGCCAGCAGCTTAGATCAAACTACGTACGAGCAGTACTTC.

In this sample, this clonotype turned up a few times. This chain joins TRBV20-1 and TRBJ2-5, with D possibly TRBD2 on 7 matching bases. The V gene's germline CDR1 is DFQATT and CDR2 SNEGSKA (reference sequence). The CDR3 runs 14 residues. The V end lost 0 bases, the J end lost 7 bases, and 15 bases lay between the germline ends. CDR3 amino acids: CSAREGGAKGTQYF. CDR3 nucleotides: TGCAGTGCTAGAGAGGGGGGGGCGAAAGGGACCCAGTACTTC.

Ten or more counts support this clonotype. The genes are TRBV12-3 or TRBV12-4 and TRBJ1-1; 10 nucleotides line up with TRBD1. The CDR3 is made up of 15 amino acids. The V and J ends lost 5 bases and 1 base, in that order; junction bases with no gene match: 4. This chain's CDR3 is CASSGRDRGNTEAFF. The CDR3 coding sequence is TGTGCCAGCAGTGGCCGGGACAGGGGGAACACTGAAGCTTTCTTT.

The rearrangement uses TRBV6-6 and TRBJ1-6; D not resolved. Germline V gene sequence: CDR1 MNHNY, CDR2 SVGAGI (reference sequence). The germline V and J ends were trimmed by 5 bases and 0 bases, with 14 bases remaining between them. The CDR3 runs 17 residues. The CDR3 spells CASSSDKTSSYNSPLHF. CDR3 nucleotides: TGTGCCAGCAGTAGCGATAAGACGAGCTCCTATAATTCACCCCTCCACTTT.

In the case of this clonotype: Germline and junction disagree at one end, which may indicate a read error. The chain recombines TRBV29-1 with TRBJ1-4; 10 bases map to TRBD1. Germline V gene sequence: CDR1 SQVTM, CDR2 ANQGSEA. The CDR3 sequence is 14 residues long. In DNA form, the CDR3 reads TGCAGCGTCGGACAGGGGGGGACTAATCAAAAACTGTTTTTT. Translating gives CSVGQGGTNQKLFF.

J is TRBJ2-2 and V is TRBV5-4; the match to TRBD1 covers 9 bases. The germline gives CDR1 SGHNT, CDR2 YYREEE (reference sequence). CDR3 size: 14 residues. V lost 4 bases, J lost 4 bases, and 2 bases stayed unmatched. The CDR3 DNA follows: TGTGCCAGCAGCGGGGACAGGGTCACCGGGGAGCTGTTTTTT. Its protein product is CASSGDRVTGELFF.

As to this clonotype: This may stem from a read error, because a much larger clone lies one nucleotide away. This chain connects TRBV6-5 to TRBJ2-7; unclear D gene. The CDR3 has 11 amino acids. Germline-derived CDR1 and CDR2 are MNHEY and SVGAGI. The CDR3 DNA is TGTGTCAGCAGTCAGAACTACGAGCAGTACTTC. Translation: CVSSQNYEQYF.